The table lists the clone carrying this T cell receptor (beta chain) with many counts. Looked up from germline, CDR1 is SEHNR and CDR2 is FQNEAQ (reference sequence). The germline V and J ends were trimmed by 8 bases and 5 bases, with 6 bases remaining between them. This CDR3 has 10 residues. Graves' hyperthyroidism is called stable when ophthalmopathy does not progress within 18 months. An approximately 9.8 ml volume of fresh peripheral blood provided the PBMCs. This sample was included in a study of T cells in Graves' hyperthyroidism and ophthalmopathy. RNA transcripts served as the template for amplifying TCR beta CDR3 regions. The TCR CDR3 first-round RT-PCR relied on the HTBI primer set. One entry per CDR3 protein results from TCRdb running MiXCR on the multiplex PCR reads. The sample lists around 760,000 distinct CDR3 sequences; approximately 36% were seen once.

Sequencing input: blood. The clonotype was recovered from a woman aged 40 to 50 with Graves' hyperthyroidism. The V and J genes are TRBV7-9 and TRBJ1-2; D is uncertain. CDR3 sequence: CASGRYGYTF. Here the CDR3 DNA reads TGTGCCAGCGGGAGATATGGCTACACCTTC. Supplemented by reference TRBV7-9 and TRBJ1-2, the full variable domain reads DTGVSQNPRHKITKRGQNVTFRCDPISEHNRLYWYRQTLGQGPEFLTYFQNEAQLEKSRLLSDRFSAERPKGSFSTLEIQRTEQGDSAMYLCASGRYGYTFGSGTRLTVV.